The source of this T cell receptor (beta chain) is a study of PD-1 blockade in classical Hodgkin lymphoma. Study background: Patients were infused with nivolumab 3 mg/kg every 2 weeks.

Each patient relapsed following autologous stem cell transplantation, and prior brentuximab vedotin exposure differed. General study points: Complete responders matched newly diagnosed patients in baseline diversity. Newly diagnosed patients reportedly had lower baseline TCR diversity than healthy donors.

This table comes from immunoSEQ multiplex PCR, and its TCRdb copy is limited to in-frame clones, with some not included. The table has some 21,000 clones, 74% seen once; the top ten hold about 22%. About this clone: Antigen specificity is unknown.

Source: peripheral blood mononuclear cells (PBMCs), taken at baseline. This TCR came from a human donor with classical Hodgkin lymphoma.

This CDR3 is CASSTAAAGELFF. DNA of the CDR3: TGTGCCAGTAGTACTGCAGCGGCCGGGGAGCTGTTTTTT. The chain carries TRBV19 and TRBJ2-2; D is possibly TRBD2 (5 bases). Germline V gene data show CDR1 as LNHDA and CDR2 as SQIVND (reference sequence). The CDR3 totals 13 residues. Trimming shortened V by 4 bases and J by 6 bases, and 9 bases separated the two germline ends.